A selection of T cell receptor beta chains follows, all from one sample in a study of OX40 agonist ivuxolimab in advanced cancers. Generated by immunoSEQ multiplex PCR, the TCRdb table keeps only in-frame clones and is missing some. Of 75,000 to 80,000 clones listed, more than 75% were seen once; the top ten hold 6.2%. The source material was CD4+ or CD8+ T cells sorted from blood, sampled in a trial of the OX40 agonist ivuxolimab. The receptor set was obtained from an adult with an advanced solid tumor such as melanoma, head and neck, liver or kidney cancer. The CDR3 runs from the conserved cysteine through the conserved F or W. Fields, in order: CDR3 DNA, CDR3 protein, clone size, J gene, D gene, V gene. The D gene is left open where the match is weak. Expanded clones are given a class, and other clones once, few, many or no size at all.

DNA: TGTGCCAGCAGCTTGATAGTCTATGGCTACACCTTC; CDR3: CASSLIVYGYTF; size: NA; J: TRBJ1-2; D: NA; V: TRBV7-9
DNA: TGTGCCACCAGCAGAGCCCGAGCGGGCGAACGCTTCTACAATGAGCAGTTCTTC; CDR3: CATSRARAGERFYNEQFF; size: NA; J: TRBJ2-1; D: NA; V: TRBV15
DNA: TGTGCCAGCAGTTTAATGTGGAGCTCTAGCAATCAGCCCCAGCATTTT; CDR3: CASSLMWSSSNQPQHF; size: NA; J: TRBJ1-5; D: NA; V: TRBV28
DNA: TGTGCCAGCAGCCAAGAGGGGCCAGGGATCAATCAGCCCCAGCATTTT; CDR3: CASSQEGPGINQPQHF; size: NA; J: TRBJ1-5; D: NA; V: TRBV4-2
DNA: TGTGCCAGCAGTAGGTACACTAGCGGGAGTGCAAACGGGGAGCTGTTTTTT; CDR3: CASSRYTSGSANGELFF; size: NA; J: TRBJ2-2; D: TRBD2; V: TRBV6-4
DNA: TGCAGTGCTGGGTTCCTCGGGGAGCTGTTTTTT; CDR3: CSAGFLGELFF; size: NA; J: TRBJ2-2; D: NA; V: TRBV20-1
DNA: TGTGCCAGCAGCTCGAGGACTAGCGGGTTTCAAGAGACCCAGTACTTC; CDR3: CASSSRTSGFQETQYF; size: NA; J: TRBJ2-5; D: TRBD2; V: TRBV7-2
DNA: TGTGCCAGCAGTCCGGGTGGGGGGCGCGGTCAGCCCCAGCATTTT; CDR3: CASSPGGGRGQPQHF; size: few; J: TRBJ1-5; D: NA; V: TRBV27
DNA: TGTGCCAGCAGACCTTCGGTCGAGACCCAGTACTTC; CDR3: CASRPSVETQYF; size: NA; J: TRBJ2-5; D: NA; V: TRBV28
DNA: TGTGCCAGTAGTATCCCCGGGACAAGTGGCTACACCTTC; CDR3: CASSIPGTSGYTF; size: NA; J: TRBJ1-2; D: NA; V: TRBV19
DNA: TGTGCCAGCAGGTGGACAGGGGCAAATTCACCCCTCCACTTT; CDR3: CASRWTGANSPLHF; size: NA; J: TRBJ1-6; D: TRBD1; V: TRBV27
DNA: TGTGCCAGCACCCGAGCGTTAGGGGGTGGCGAAGAGACCCAGTACTTC; CDR3: CASTRALGGGEETQYF; size: NA; J: TRBJ2-5; D: NA; V: TRBV21-1
DNA: TGTGCCAGCAGGGATTTTATCGGGGAGCTGTTTTTT; CDR3: CASRDFIGELFF; size: NA; J: TRBJ2-2; D: NA; V: TRBV28
DNA: TGCAGCGTTGAAGAGGGGACCTACGAGCAGTACTTC; CDR3: CSVEEGTYEQYF; size: once; J: TRBJ2-7; D: NA; V: TRBV29-1
DNA: TGTGCCAGCTCACCACGGGCCAGAAACACCATATATTTT; CDR3: CASSPRARNTIYF; size: NA; J: TRBJ1-3; D: NA; V: TRBV18
DNA: TGTGCCAGCAGTTTAGCGCGCAGGGTTAACTATGGCTACACCTTC; CDR3: CASSLARRVNYGYTF; size: NA; J: TRBJ1-2; D: NA; V: TRBV28
DNA: TGTGCCAGCAGCGTACGGACAGGGAATGAAAAACTGTTTTTT; CDR3: CASSVRTGNEKLFF; size: few; J: TRBJ1-4; D: TRBD1; V: TRBV9
DNA: TGTGCCAGCACCCAATCCTACGAGCAGTACTTC; CDR3: CASTQSYEQYF; size: NA; J: TRBJ2-7; D: NA; V: TRBV11-2
DNA: TGCGCCAGCAGCCAACTACTAGGGCTCGGGGCAACAATTGAGCAGTTCTTC; CDR3: CASSQLLGLGATIEQFF; size: NA; J: TRBJ2-1; D: NA; V: TRBV5-1
DNA: TGTGCCAGTAGAGTCGTTGGCGGGGGCAACGAGCAGTTCTTC; CDR3: CASRVVGGGNEQFF; size: NA; J: TRBJ2-1; D: NA; V: TRBV19
DNA: TGTGCCAGCTCACCTAGCTCTGGAAACACCATATATTTT; CDR3: CASSPSSGNTIYF; size: NA; J: TRBJ1-3; D: NA; V: TRBV18
DNA: TGTGCCAGCAGTCGGGGGGGGGCCTCCTACAATGAGCAGTTCTTC; CDR3: CASSRGGASYNEQFF; size: NA; J: TRBJ2-1; D: TRBD2; V: TRBV27
DNA: TGTGCCAGCGCCCGGCCTAGCGGGACATACGAGCAGTACTTC; CDR3: CASARPSGTYEQYF; size: few; J: TRBJ2-7; D: TRBD2; V: TRBV7-2
DNA: TGTGCCAGCACGGCGGCGTACGAGCAGTACTTC; CDR3: CASTAAYEQYF; size: NA; J: TRBJ2-7; D: NA; V: TRBV28
DNA: TGTGCCAGCAGTAAGGGGCCCTTTGACACTGAAGCTTTCTTT; CDR3: CASSKGPFDTEAFF; size: NA; J: TRBJ1-1; D: NA; V: TRBV6-4
DNA: TGTGCCAGCAGCTTGTCGGGGGAGCAGTTCTTC; CDR3: CASSLSGEQFF; size: NA; J: TRBJ2-1; D: NA; V: TRBV5-4
DNA: TGTGCCAGCAGCCGGGACAGGGACTACAATGAGCAGTTCTTC; CDR3: CASSRDRDYNEQFF; size: NA; J: TRBJ2-1; D: TRBD1; V: TRBV7-7
DNA: TGCGCCAGCAGCTTGGCCCAGGGGTGGAACACTGAAGCTTTCTTT; CDR3: CASSLAQGWNTEAFF; size: NA; J: TRBJ1-1; D: NA; V: TRBV5-1
DNA: TGTGCCAGCAGTGGTCCCGGGACAGGGGTTGAAGCTTTCTTT; CDR3: CASSGPGTGVEAFF; size: NA; J: TRBJ1-1; D: TRBD1; V: TRBV6-5
DNA: TGTGCCAGCAGTGAATGGGGCAGCTCTGGAAACACCATATATTTT; CDR3: CASSEWGSSGNTIYF; size: NA; J: TRBJ1-3; D: NA; V: TRBV6-1
DNA: TGTGCCAGCAGCCGCGTATCCTACAATGAGCAGTTCTTC; CDR3: CASSRVSYNEQFF; size: NA; J: TRBJ2-1; D: NA; V: TRBV13
DNA: TGTGCCAGCAGTGCTTATGACAGGGGCATGGGTGAAGCTTTCTTT; CDR3: CASSAYDRGMGEAFF; size: NA; J: TRBJ1-1; D: TRBD1; V: TRBV6-1
DNA: TGTGCCAGCAGTCCACCGGCGGCGCAGGGAGCTTTCTTT; CDR3: CASSPPAAQGAFF; size: NA; J: TRBJ1-1; D: NA; V: TRBV28
DNA: TGCGCCAGCAGTGAGTCTGCAGGGAGGACCGGGGAGCTGTTTTTT; CDR3: CASSESAGRTGELFF; size: NA; J: TRBJ2-2; D: NA; V: TRBV10-1
DNA: TGTGCCAGTAACAAGCGGGGGGGCCGAAATGAGCAGTTCTTC; CDR3: CASNKRGGRNEQFF; size: NA; J: TRBJ2-1; D: TRBD2; V: TRBV19
DNA: TGTGCCAGCAGTCGGAACTCTTGGCCTAATTCACCCCTCCACTTT; CDR3: CASSRNSWPNSPLHF; size: NA; J: TRBJ1-6; D: NA; V: TRBV2
DNA: TGTGCCAGCAGCATTCAACAGGGGGCTCGGAATGAGCAGTTCTTC; CDR3: CASSIQQGARNEQFF; size: NA; J: TRBJ2-1; D: TRBD1; V: TRBV7-2
DNA: TGCAGCGTTGTAATGACAGAGGGCAATCAGCCCCAGCATTTT; CDR3: CSVVMTEGNQPQHF; size: once; J: TRBJ1-5; D: NA; V: TRBV29-1
DNA: TGCGCCAGCAGTTCTAGGACCGGATCCTCTGGAAACACCATATATTTT; CDR3: CASSSRTGSSGNTIYF; size: few; J: TRBJ1-3; D: NA; V: TRBV5-1
DNA: TGTGCCAGCAGTTACGGAGCAGGGGGCCAATACGAGCAGTACTTC; CDR3: CASSYGAGGQYEQYF; size: NA; J: TRBJ2-7; D: TRBD1; V: TRBV6-5
DNA: TGTGCCAGCAGCTTGAGGCAGGGGACTTACAATGAGCAGTTCTTC; CDR3: CASSLRQGTYNEQFF; size: NA; J: TRBJ2-1; D: NA; V: TRBV5-4
DNA: TGCGCCAGCAGCTTGATCGGCCCAAGCGCTGGAAACACCATATATTTT; CDR3: CASSLIGPSAGNTIYF; size: NA; J: TRBJ1-3; D: NA; V: TRBV5-1
DNA: TGCGCCAGCAGCTTGGGCTTACGACAGGGGGCCGGCGAGCAGTACTTC; CDR3: CASSLGLRQGAGEQYF; size: NA; J: TRBJ2-7; D: TRBD1; V: TRBV5-1
DNA: TGTGCCAGCAGTTTATGGGCCAGCTCCTACGAGCAGTACTTC; CDR3: CASSLWASSYEQYF; size: NA; J: TRBJ2-7; D: NA; V: TRBV27
DNA: TGTGCCAGCAGTACAGGGAATTTCGGCAATCAGCCCCAGCATTTT; CDR3: CASSTGNFGNQPQHF; size: NA; J: TRBJ1-5; D: NA; V: TRBV6-5
DNA: TGTGCCAGCTCACCATCTCAAGGGCGGGGGGGCGGCGAGCAGTACTTC; CDR3: CASSPSQGRGGGEQYF; size: NA; J: TRBJ2-7; D: TRBD2; V: TRBV18
DNA: TGTGCCAGCACTCTAGTACGGGCCCGCGGGGAGCAGTACTTC; CDR3: CASTLVRARGEQYF; size: NA; J: TRBJ2-7; D: NA; V: TRBV28
DNA: TGTGCCAGCAGCTTAATCAACGAGCAGTACTTC; CDR3: CASSLINEQYF; size: NA; J: TRBJ2-7; D: NA; V: TRBV7-2
DNA: TGTGCCAGTAACCCCCAAGAGACCCAGTACTTC; CDR3: CASNPQETQYF; size: NA; J: TRBJ2-5; D: NA; V: TRBV2
DNA: TGTGCCATTTCCTCGGTAGATACGCAGTATTTT; CDR3: CAISSVDTQYF; size: NA; J: TRBJ2-3; D: NA; V: TRBV10-3
DNA: TGCGCCAGCAGTGAGCTAGCGGGGTTCGGTACGCAGTATTTT; CDR3: CASSELAGFGTQYF; size: NA; J: TRBJ2-3; D: TRBD2; V: TRBV10-1
DNA: TGCGCCAGCAGCCCAGTTGTGGGGGTCACAGATACGCAGTATTTT; CDR3: CASSPVVGVTDTQYF; size: NA; J: TRBJ2-3; D: NA; V: TRBV5-1
DNA: TGCAGCGTTGGGGCTAGCTCGCCTGAGCAGTTCTTC; CDR3: CSVGASSPEQFF; size: once; J: TRBJ2-1; D: NA; V: TRBV29-1
DNA: TGTGCCACCAGCAAGGGACGGGGTAATGAAAAACTGTTTTTT; CDR3: CATSKGRGNEKLFF; size: NA; J: TRBJ1-4; D: NA; V: TRBV15
DNA: TGTGCCAGTACCCGTACAGGGGGCACGCAGCCCCAGCATTTT; CDR3: CASTRTGGTQPQHF; size: few; J: TRBJ1-5; D: TRBD1; V: TRBV19
DNA: TGTGCCTCCCTTATGGGGGCTATGAACACTGAAGCTTTCTTT; CDR3: CASLMGAMNTEAFF; size: NA; J: TRBJ1-1; D: NA; V: TRBV30
DNA: TGCGCCAGCAGCTTAGAAGACACCCAGTACTTC; CDR3: CASSLEDTQYF; size: NA; J: TRBJ2-5; D: NA; V: TRBV5-1
DNA: TGTGCCAGCAGTCTCCTTCAAGAGGGGAGAAACACTGAAGCTTTCTTT; CDR3: CASSLLQEGRNTEAFF; size: NA; J: TRBJ1-1; D: NA; V: TRBV28
DNA: TGCAGCGTTGTGCCCGCGGGACAGCCGCGATATGGCTACACCTTC; CDR3: CSVVPAGQPRYGYTF; size: NA; J: TRBJ1-2; D: TRBD1; V: TRBV29-1
DNA: TGTGCCAGCAGTGAACAACCAGGCTTCTACGAGCAGTACTTC; CDR3: CASSEQPGFYEQYF; size: NA; J: TRBJ2-7; D: NA; V: TRBV2